This record covers a single T cell receptor (beta chain). The sample is drawn from a study of control samples from healthy donors and cancer patients. TCRdb keeps only in-frame clones here, not all; method: immunoSEQ multiplex PCR. The data show roughly 150,000 clones, 85% to 95% seen once. The source material was blood. This sequence was found in a man over 45 in good health.

The chain's CDR3 is CASSFSGGRFTDTQYF. The CDR3 region has the DNA TGTGCCAGCAGTTTCTCTGGCGGGAGGTTCACAGATACGCAGTATTTT. This chain connects TRBV27 to TRBJ2-3; TRBD2 matches at 8 bases. Trimming at V came to 3 bases and at J to 2 bases, leaving 7 bases not matched to a gene. Germline V lookup: CDR1 MNHEY, CDR2 SMNVEV (reference sequence). This CDR3 region has 16 residues.